This is a list of T cell receptor beta chains from one sample in a study of beta chain features in type 1 diabetes. Generated by immunoSEQ multiplex PCR, the TCRdb table keeps only in-frame clones and is missing some. The sample has some 150,000 clones, over 8.5% seen once. The sample was central memory CD4+ T cells from blood. These receptor sequences come from a young man in good health. Both conserved end residues are part of each CDR3. D genes are given only for firm matches. Some rows have no size entry. The others give once, few or many, or a class for an expanded clone.

TRBD1	few	TRBV6-1	TRBJ1-2	TGTGCCAGCAGGTCAAGACAGGGGGCATTCTATGGCTACACCTTC	CASRSRQGAFYGYTF
NA	few	TRBV4-1	TRBJ2-2	TGCGCCAGCAGCCAAGTGTCCGGGAACACCGGGGAGCTGTTTTTT	CASSQVSGNTGELFF
TRBD1	NA	TRBV7-2	TRBJ2-6	TGTGCCAGCAGCCCCGGGACAGGGTCATCTGGGGCCAACGTCCTGACTTTC	CASSPGTGSSGANVLTF
NA	few	TRBV28	TRBJ1-2	TGTGCCAGCAGTTTGTCAACGAGGACCTATGGCTACACCTTC	CASSLSTRTYGYTF
NA	many	TRBV2	TRBJ2-7	TGTGCCAGCAGTGAACGGCAGGAAAGATCATACGAGCAGTACTTC	CASSERQERSYEQYF
NA	few	TRBV5-4	TRBJ2-5	TGTGCCAGCAGCGAGGGGCCGGGGGCAGGGAGAGAGACCCAGTACTTC	CASSEGPGAGRETQYF
NA	NA	TRBV10-3	TRBJ2-3	TGTGCCCTTGGGGGGCAGAACACAGATACGCAGTATTTT	CALGGQNTDTQYF
TRBD1	NA	TRBV4-3	TRBJ2-4	TGCGCCAGCAGCCACGGGACAGGAACAGGAAACATTCAGTACTTC	CASSHGTGTGNIQYF
NA	few	TRBV18	TRBJ2-3	TGTGCCAGCTCACCGTCCGCGTCAGATACGCAGTATTTT	CASSPSASDTQYF
TRBD1	few	TRBV4-2	TRBJ2-5	TGTGCCAGCAGCCAAGCCGGGACAGGGGTAGGGGAGACCCAGTACTTC	CASSQAGTGVGETQYF
NA	NA	TRBV11-2	TRBJ2-5	TGTGCCAGCAGCTTAGGGAGAGGGGAGACCCAGTACTTC	CASSLGRGETQYF
NA	NA	TRBV5-1	TRBJ2-5	TGCGCCAGCAGCTTGATTGCCAGCCAAGAGACCCAGTACTTC	CASSLIASQETQYF
NA	NA	TRBV18	TRBJ2-7	TGTGCCAGCTCCTCCGGTACGGTGACCTACGAGCAGTACTTC	CASSSGTVTYEQYF
TRBD1	few	TRBV7-9	TRBJ1-1	TGTGCCAGCCACGACAGGGGCACTGAAGCTTTCTTT	CASHDRGTEAFF
NA	few	TRBV11-1	TRBJ2-5	TGTGCCAGCAGCTTCGACGGGCAAGAGACCCAGTACTTC	CASSFDGQETQYF
NA	few	TRBV9	TRBJ2-7	TGTGCCAGCAGCGTAGACGGGTGGAGCTCCTACGAGCAGTACTTC	CASSVDGWSSYEQYF
NA	NA	TRBV5-1	TRBJ2-3	TGCGCCAGCAGCTTGATGGCCAGCACAGATACGCAGTATTTT	CASSLMASTDTQYF
NA	few	TRBV9	TRBJ2-2	TGTGCCAGCAGCGCTTCGACAGGGAGGGCCAACACCGGGGAGCTGTTTTTT	CASSASTGRANTGELFF
NA	NA	TRBV29-1	TRBJ2-7	TGCAGCGTTAGGACCGGTCCCCACGAGCAGTACTTC	CSVRTGPHEQYF
NA	NA	TRBV9	TRBJ2-5	TGTGCCAGCAGCGTTGGGTTATCACAAGAGACCCAGTACTTC	CASSVGLSQETQYF
TRBD1	few	TRBV30	TRBJ1-2	TGTGCCTGGAGTGTATGGGACAGGGGTTATGGCTACACCTTC	CAWSVWDRGYGYTF
NA	NA	TRBV9	TRBJ2-1	TGTGCCAGCAGCGTAGAGCAGGGCGGTGAGCAGTTCTTC	CASSVEQGGEQFF
NA	few	TRBV18	TRBJ2-5	TGTGCCAGCTCCCCAAGCAAGGAGACCCAGTACTTC	CASSPSKETQYF
TRBD1	NA	TRBV29-1	TRBJ1-6	TGCAGCGTCGGGACAGGGGATTCTTCACCCCTCCACTTT	CSVGTGDSSPLHF
NA	few	TRBV28	TRBJ1-1	TGTGCCAGCAGTTCACAGGGCCTGAACACTGAAGCTTTCTTT	CASSSQGLNTEAFF
TRBD1	NA	TRBV4-1	TRBJ2-4	TGCGCCAGCAGCCAAGTAGGGGGCCAACTGAACATTCAGTACTTC	CASSQVGGQLNIQYF
TRBD2	few	TRBV28	TRBJ2-1	TGTGCCAGCAAGACTAGCGGGGTATTTGAGCAGTTCTTC	CASKTSGVFEQFF
NA	NA	TRBV7-6	TRBJ2-7	TGTGCCAGCAGCTTAGCAGGGGGAGGTTTGGACGAGCAGTACTTC	CASSLAGGGLDEQYF
NA	NA	TRBV18	TRBJ2-6	TGTGCCAGCTCACCGTTGGCCCTCTCTGGGGCCAACGTCCTGACTTTC	CASSPLALSGANVLTF
NA	few	TRBV7-2	TRBJ2-7	TGTGCCAGCAGCCAGGCTTACGGCCGTAGCTCCTACGAGCAGTACTTC	CASSQAYGRSSYEQYF
TRBD1	NA	TRBV2	TRBJ2-7	TGTGCCAGCATGGCAGTGGGACAGAGCTCCTACGAGCAGTACTTC	CASMAVGQSSYEQYF
TRBD1	few	TRBV18	TRBJ1-2	TGTGCCAGCTCTTACGGACAGGGGAATGGCTACACCTTC	CASSYGQGNGYTF
NA	few	TRBV18	TRBJ2-1	TGTGCCAGCTCACCACAGGGCTACAATGAGCAGTTCTTC	CASSPQGYNEQFF
TRBD1	NA	TRBV19	TRBJ1-2	TGTGCCAGTAGTACAACTGGACAGGGGGCATTGTATGGCTACACCTTC	CASSTTGQGALYGYTF
NA	NA	TRBV13	TRBJ1-1	TGTGCCAGCAGCTTAGCGGATCGACAGTCCTTAAACTTT	CASSLADRQSLNF
NA	few	TRBV4-3	TRBJ2-7	TGCGCCAGCAGCCAAGGGGGGCAAGCGTACTACGAGCAGTACTTC	CASSQGGQAYYEQYF
TRBD1	once	TRBV6-6	TRBJ2-1	TGTGCCAGCAGTAGGGACAGGGGGCTGTACAATGAGCAGTTCTTC	CASSRDRGLYNEQFF
TRBD1	NA	TRBV28	TRBJ1-5	TGTGCCAGCAGTTTTGACAGGGGCAATCAGCCCCAGCATTTT	CASSFDRGNQPQHF
TRBD2	NA	TRBV6-6	TRBJ2-3	TGTGCCAGCAGACCAACTAGCGGGGGGCCGTATACGCAGTATTTT	CASRPTSGGPYTQYF
TRBD1	few	TRBV7-2	TRBJ2-5	TGTGCCAGCAGCTTACAGCGGGACAGGGGAGAGACCCAGTACTTC	CASSLQRDRGETQYF
TRBD2	few	TRBV7-9	TRBJ2-3	TGTGCCAGCAGCGGACTAGCGGGAGGTTCGAGGGATACGCAGTATTTT	CASSGLAGGSRDTQYF
NA	NA	TRBV4-2	TRBJ1-2	TGTGCCAGCGGCCGTCAGGACAGCCAAGTCCTCTATGGCTACACCTTC	CASGRQDSQVLYGYTF
NA	few	TRBV18	TRBJ2-1	TGTGCCAGCTCGCCGGACCGCCTAAGGAATGAGCAGTTCTTC	CASSPDRLRNEQFF
NA	once	TRBV6-1	TRBJ1-2	TGTGCCAGCAGCTCCGGACGTCTTAGCAGCTACACCTTC	CASSSGRLSSYTF
NA	NA	TRBV30	TRBJ2-1	TGTGCCTGGATGGCAGGGAGCTCCTACAATGAGCAGTTCTTC	CAWMAGSSYNEQFF
TRBD1	NA	TRBV11-2	TRBJ1-2	TGTGCCAGCAGCCCCCGGGACAGGGTTAACTATGGCTACACCTTC	CASSPRDRVNYGYTF
TRBD2	NA	TRBV9	TRBJ2-3	TGTGCCAGCAGCTCCCGGGGGGGGAGCACAGATACGCAGTATTTT	CASSSRGGSTDTQYF
NA	NA	TRBV19	TRBJ2-4	TGTGCCAGTAGTATTATTAAGGGGTTGGGCCTAGCCAAAAACATTCAGTACTTC	CASSIIKGLGLAKNIQYF
TRBD1	NA	TRBV7-2	TRBJ1-6	TGTGCCAGCAGCTTTTTACAGGGGTCAAACCATAATTCACCCCTCCACTTT	CASSFLQGSNHNSPLHF
TRBD1	NA	TRBV28	TRBJ1-2	TGTGCCAGCCAGGGGGCTAGCCTTGCGTATGGCTACACCTTC	CASQGASLAYGYTF
TRBD1	NA	TRBV29-1	TRBJ2-3	TGCAGCGTCCGGGACAGGGCGGGGGATACGCAGTATTTT	CSVRDRAGDTQYF
NA	few	TRBV29-1	TRBJ1-5	TGCAGCGTTGCACCCGGGCAGCCGAATCAGCCCCAGCATTTT	CSVAPGQPNQPQHF